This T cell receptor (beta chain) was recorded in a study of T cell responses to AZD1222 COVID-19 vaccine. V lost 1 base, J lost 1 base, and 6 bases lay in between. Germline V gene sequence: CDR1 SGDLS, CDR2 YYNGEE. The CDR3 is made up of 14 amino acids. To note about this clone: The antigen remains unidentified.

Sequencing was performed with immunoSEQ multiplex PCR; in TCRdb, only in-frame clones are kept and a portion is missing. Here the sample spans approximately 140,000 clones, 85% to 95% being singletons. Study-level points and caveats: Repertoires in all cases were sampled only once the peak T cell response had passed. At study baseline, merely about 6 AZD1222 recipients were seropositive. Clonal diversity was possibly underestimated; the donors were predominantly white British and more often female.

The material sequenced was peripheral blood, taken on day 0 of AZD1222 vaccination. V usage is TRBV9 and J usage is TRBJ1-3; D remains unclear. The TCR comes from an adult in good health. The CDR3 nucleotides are TGTGCCAGCAGCGTAACGGGGTCTGGAAACACCATATATTTT. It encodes CASSVTGSGNTIYF.